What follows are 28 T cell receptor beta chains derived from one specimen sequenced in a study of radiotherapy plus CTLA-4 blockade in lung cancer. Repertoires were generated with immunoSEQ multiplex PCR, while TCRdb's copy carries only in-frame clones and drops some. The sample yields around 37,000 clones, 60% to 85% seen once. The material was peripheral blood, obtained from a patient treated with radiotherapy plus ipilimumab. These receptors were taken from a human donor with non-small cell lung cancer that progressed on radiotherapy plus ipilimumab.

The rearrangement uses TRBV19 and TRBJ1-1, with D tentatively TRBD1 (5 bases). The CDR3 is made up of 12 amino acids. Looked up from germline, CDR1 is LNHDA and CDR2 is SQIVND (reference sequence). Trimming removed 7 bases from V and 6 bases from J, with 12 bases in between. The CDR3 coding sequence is TGTGCCAGTACGTGGGGGGTGGCTGAAGCTTTCTTT. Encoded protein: CASTWGVAEAFF.

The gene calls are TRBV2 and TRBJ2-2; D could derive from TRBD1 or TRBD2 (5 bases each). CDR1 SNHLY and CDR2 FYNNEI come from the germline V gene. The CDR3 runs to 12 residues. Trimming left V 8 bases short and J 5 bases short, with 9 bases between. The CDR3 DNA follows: TGTGCCAGCGGGGGTGGTACCGGGGAGCTGTTTTTT. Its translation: CASGGGTGELFF.

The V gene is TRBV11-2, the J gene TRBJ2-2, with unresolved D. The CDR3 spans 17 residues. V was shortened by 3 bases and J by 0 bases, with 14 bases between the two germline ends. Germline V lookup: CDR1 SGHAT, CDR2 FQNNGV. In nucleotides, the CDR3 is TGTGCCAGCAGCTTTAGTTGGGATGCAACGAACACCGGGGAGCTGTTTTTT. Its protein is CASSFSWDATNTGELFF.

As DNA, the CDR3 is TGTGCCAGCAGTGAGTGGACAGGTTCTTCCTACGAGCAGTACTTC. Translation gives CASSEWTGSSYEQYF. The chain uses TRBV6-1 and TRBJ2-7; the match to TRBD1 covers 7 bases. The CDR3 spans 15 residues. The germline CDR1 and CDR2 sequences are MNHNS and SASEGT. Losses at the gene ends were 3 bases for V and 1 base for J; bases not matched to a gene: 6.

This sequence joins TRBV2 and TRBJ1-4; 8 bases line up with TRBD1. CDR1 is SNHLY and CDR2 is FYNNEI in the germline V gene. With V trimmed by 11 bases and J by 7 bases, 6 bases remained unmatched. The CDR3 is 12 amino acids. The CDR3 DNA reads TGTGCCGGCCGCGACAGGGGTGAAAAACTGTTTTTT. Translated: CAGRDRGEKLFF.

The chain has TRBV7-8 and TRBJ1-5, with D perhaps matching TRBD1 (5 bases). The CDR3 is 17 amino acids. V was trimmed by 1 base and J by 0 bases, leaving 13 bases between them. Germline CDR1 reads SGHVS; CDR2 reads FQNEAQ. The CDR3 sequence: CASSLGRGGDSNQPQHF. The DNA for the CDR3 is TGTGCCAGCAGCTTAGGTAGGGGCGGGGATAGCAATCAGCCCCAGCATTTT.

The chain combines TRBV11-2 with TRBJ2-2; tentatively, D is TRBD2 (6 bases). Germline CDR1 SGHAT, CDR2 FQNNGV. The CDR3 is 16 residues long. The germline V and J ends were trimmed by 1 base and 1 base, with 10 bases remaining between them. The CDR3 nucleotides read TGTGCCAGCAGCTTAGTGGCGGGGTTGAACACCGGGGAGCTGTTTTTT. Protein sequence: CASSLVAGLNTGELFF.

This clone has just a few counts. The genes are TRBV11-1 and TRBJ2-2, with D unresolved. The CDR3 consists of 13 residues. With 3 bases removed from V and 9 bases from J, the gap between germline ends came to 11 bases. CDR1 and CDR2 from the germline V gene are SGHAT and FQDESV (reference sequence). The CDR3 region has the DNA TGTGCCAGCAGCTTTGGTCCGGTCCGGGAGCTGTTTTTT. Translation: CASSFGPVRELFF.

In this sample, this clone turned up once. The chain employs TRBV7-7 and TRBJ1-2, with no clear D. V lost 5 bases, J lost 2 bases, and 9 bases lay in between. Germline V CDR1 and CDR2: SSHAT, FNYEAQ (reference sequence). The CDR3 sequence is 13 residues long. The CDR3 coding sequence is TGTGCCAGCAGCATGACAAAGAACTATGGCTACACCTTC. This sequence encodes CASSMTKNYGYTF.

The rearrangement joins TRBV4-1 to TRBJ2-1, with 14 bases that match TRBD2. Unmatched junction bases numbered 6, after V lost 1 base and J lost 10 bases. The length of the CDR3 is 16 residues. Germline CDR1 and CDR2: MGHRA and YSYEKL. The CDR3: CASSQVPGLAGDEQFF. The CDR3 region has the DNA TGCGCCAGCAGCCAAGTTCCGGGACTAGCGGGAGACGAGCAGTTCTTC.

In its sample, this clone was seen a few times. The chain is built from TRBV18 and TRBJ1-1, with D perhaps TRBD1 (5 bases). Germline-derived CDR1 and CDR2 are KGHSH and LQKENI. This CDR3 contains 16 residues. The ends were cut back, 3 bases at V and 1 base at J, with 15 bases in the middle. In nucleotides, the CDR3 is TGTGCCAGCTCACCGGCCCCCAATAGGGGGAACACTGAAGCTTTCTTT. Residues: CASSPAPNRGNTEAFF.

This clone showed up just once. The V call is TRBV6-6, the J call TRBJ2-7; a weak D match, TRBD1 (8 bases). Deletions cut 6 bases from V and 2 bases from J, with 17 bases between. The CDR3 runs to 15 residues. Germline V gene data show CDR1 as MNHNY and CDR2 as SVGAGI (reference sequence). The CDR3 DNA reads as TGTGCCAGCAGCACACAGGGGGGAGGGACCTACGAGCAGTACTTC. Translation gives CASSTQGGGTYEQYF.

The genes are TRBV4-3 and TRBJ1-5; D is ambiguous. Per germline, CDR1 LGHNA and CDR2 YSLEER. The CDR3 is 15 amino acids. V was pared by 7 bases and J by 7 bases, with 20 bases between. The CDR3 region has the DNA TGCGCCAGCACCCTGTCCGTCGACAACGGACAGCCCCAGCATTTT. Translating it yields CASTLSVDNGQPQHF.

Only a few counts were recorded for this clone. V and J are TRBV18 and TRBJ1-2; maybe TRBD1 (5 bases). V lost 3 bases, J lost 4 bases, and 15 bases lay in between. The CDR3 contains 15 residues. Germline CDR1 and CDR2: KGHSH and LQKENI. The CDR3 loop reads CASSPDTIGFYGYTF. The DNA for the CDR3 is TGTGCCAGCTCACCGGACACCATCGGGTTCTATGGCTACACCTTC.

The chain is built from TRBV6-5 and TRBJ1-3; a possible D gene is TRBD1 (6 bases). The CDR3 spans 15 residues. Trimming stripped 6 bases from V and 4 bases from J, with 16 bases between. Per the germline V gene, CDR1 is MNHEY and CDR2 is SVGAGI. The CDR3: CASRIDRNSGNTIYF. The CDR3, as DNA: TGTGCCAGCAGGATCGACAGGAACTCCGGAAACACCATATATTTT.

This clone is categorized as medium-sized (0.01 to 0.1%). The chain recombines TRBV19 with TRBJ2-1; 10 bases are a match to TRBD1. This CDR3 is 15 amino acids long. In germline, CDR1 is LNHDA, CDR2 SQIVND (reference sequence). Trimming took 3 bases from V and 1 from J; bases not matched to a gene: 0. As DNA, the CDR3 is TGTGCCAGTAGTATGGGACAGGGGTCCTACAATGAGCAGTTCTTC. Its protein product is CASSMGQGSYNEQFF. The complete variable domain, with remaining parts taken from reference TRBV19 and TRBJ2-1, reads DGGITQSPKYLFRKEGQNVTLSCEQNLNHDAMYWYRQDPGQGLRLIYYSQIVNDFQKGDIAEGYSVSREKKESFPLTVTSAQKNPTAFYLCASSMGQGSYNEQFFGPGTRLTVL.

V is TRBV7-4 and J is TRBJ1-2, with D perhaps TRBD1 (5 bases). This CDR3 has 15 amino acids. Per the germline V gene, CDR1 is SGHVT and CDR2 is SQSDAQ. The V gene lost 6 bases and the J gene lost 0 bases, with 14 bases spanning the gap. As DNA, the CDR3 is TGTGCCAGCAGGCTCGGGACCGAAGCTAACTATGGCTACACCTTC. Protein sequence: CASRLGTEANYGYTF.

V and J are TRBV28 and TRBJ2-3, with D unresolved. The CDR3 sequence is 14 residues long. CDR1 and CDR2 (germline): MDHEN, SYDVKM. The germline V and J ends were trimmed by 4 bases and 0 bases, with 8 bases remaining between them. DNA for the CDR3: TGTGCCAGCAGTTCGGACGTTAGCACAGATACGCAGTATTTT. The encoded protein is CASSSDVSTDTQYF.

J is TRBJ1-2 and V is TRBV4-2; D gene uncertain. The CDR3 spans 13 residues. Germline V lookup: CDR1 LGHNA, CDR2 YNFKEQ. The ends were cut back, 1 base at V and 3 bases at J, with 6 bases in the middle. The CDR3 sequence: CASSQGADYGYTF. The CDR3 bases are TGTGCCAGCAGCCAAGGAGCCGACTATGGCTACACCTTC.

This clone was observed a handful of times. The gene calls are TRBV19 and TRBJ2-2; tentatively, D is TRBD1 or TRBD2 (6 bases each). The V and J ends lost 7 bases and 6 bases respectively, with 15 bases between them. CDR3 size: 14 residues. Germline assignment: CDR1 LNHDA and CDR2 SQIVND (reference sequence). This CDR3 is CASTRGLDPGELFF. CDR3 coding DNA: TGTGCCAGTACCCGGGGGCTAGACCCCGGGGAGCTGTTTTTT. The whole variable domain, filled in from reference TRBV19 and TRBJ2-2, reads DGGITQSPKYLFRKEGQNVTLSCEQNLNHDAMYWYRQDPGQGLRLIYYSQIVNDFQKGDIAEGYSVSREKKESFPLTVTSAQKNPTAFYLCASTRGLDPGELFFGEGSRLTVL.

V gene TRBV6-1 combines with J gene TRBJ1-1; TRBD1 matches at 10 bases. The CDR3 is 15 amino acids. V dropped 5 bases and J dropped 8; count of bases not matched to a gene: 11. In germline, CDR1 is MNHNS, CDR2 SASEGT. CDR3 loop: CASSNPGQGPGEAFF. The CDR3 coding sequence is TGTGCCAGCAGTAACCCGGGACAGGGGCCGGGGGAAGCTTTCTTT.

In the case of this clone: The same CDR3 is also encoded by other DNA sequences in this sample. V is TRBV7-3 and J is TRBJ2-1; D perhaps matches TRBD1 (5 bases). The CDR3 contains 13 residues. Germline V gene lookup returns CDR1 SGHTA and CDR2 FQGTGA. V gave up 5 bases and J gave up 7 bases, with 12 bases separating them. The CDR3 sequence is CASSTSGLNEQFF. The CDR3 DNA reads TGTGCCAGCAGCACCTCAGGGTTGAATGAGCAGTTCTTC.

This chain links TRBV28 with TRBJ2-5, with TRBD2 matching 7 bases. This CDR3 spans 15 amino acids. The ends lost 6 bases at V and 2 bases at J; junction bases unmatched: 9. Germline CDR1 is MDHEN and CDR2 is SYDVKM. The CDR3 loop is CASSSSGMPQETQYF. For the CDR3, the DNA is TGTGCCAGCAGCTCCAGCGGGATGCCACAAGAGACCCAGTACTTC.

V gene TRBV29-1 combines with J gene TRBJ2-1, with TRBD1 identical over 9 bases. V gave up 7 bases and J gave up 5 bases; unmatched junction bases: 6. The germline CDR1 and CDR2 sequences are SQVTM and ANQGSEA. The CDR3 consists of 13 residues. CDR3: CSGTGTGNNEQFF. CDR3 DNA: TGCAGCGGAACCGGGACAGGGAACAATGAGCAGTTCTTC.

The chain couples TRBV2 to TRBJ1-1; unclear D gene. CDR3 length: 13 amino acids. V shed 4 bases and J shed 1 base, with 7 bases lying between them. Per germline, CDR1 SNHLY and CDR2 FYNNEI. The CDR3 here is CASSVTRNTEAFF. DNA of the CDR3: TGTGCCAGCAGTGTGACCCGGAACACTGAAGCTTTCTTT.

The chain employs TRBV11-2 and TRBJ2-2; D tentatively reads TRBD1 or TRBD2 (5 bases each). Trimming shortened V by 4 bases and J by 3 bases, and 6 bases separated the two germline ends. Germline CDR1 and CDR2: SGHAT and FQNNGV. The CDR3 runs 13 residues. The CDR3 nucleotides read TGTGCCAGCAGCTGGGGGTACACCGGGGAGCTGTTTTTT. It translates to CASSWGYTGELFF.

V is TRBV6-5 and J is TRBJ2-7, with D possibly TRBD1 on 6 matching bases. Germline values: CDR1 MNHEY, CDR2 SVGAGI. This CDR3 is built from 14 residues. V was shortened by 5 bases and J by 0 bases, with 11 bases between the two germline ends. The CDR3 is CASSADRFSYEQYF. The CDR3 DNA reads TGTGCCAGCAGTGCCGACAGGTTCTCCTACGAGCAGTACTTC.

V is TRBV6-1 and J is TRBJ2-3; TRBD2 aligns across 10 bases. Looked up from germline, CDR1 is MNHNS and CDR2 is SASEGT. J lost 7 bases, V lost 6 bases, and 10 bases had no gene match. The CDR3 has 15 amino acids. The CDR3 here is CASRDPGLAFHTQYF. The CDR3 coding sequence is TGTGCCAGCAGGGATCCGGGACTAGCGTTTCATACGCAGTATTTT.